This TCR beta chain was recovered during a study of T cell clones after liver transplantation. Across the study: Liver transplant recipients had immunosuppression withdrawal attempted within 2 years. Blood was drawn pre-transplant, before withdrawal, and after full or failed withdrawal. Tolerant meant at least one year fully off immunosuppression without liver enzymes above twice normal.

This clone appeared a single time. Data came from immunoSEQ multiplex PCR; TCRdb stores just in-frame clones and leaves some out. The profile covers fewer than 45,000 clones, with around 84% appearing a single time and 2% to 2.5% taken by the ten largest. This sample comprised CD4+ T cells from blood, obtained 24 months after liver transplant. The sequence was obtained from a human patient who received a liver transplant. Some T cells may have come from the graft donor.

DNA of the CDR3: TGTGCCAGCAGTCGTACAGGGGGGGTCTCTGGAAACACCATATATTTT. Translation gives CASSRTGGVSGNTIYF. The chain combines TRBV2 with TRBJ1-3, with TRBD1 identical over 8 bases. Germline CDR1 reads SNHLY; CDR2 reads FYNNEI. Trimming at V came to 5 bases and at J to 0 bases, leaving 6 bases not matched to a gene. This CDR3 contains 16 residues. The full variable domain, its missing parts supplied by reference TRBV2 and TRBJ1-3, is EPEVTQTPSHQVTQMGQEVILRCVPISNHLYFYWYRQILGQKVEFLVSFYNNEISEKSEIFDDQFSVERPDGSNFTLKIRSTKLEDSAMYFCASSRTGGVSGNTIYFGEGSWLTVV.